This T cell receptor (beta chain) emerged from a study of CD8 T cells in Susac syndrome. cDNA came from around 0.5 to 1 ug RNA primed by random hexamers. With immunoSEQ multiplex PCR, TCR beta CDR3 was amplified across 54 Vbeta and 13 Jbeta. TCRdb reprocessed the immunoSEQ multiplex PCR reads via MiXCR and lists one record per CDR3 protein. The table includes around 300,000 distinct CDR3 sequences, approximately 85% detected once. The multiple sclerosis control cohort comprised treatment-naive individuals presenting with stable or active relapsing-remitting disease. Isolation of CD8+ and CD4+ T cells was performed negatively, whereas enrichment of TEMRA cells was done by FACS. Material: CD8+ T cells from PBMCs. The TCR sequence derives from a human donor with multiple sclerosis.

CDR3 in amino acids: CASGTPTGHNEKLFF. The DNA of the CDR3 is TGTGCCAGCGGAACACCGACAGGACATAATGAAAAACTGTTTTTT. This chain links TRBV27 with TRBJ1-4; D is possibly TRBD1 (6 bases). V lost 8 bases and J 4 bases, leaving 17 bases between the germline ends. The CDR3 contains 15 residues. Germline lookup yields CDR1 MNHEY and CDR2 SMNVEV (reference sequence).